This note documents a single T cell receptor beta chain sequence. Its antigen is not identified. With a J-beta primer mix and a sample-barcoded 5' primer, a second PCR ran about 6 to 11 cycles. TCRdb analysed the 5' RACE reads with MiXCR anew, one entry per CDR3 protein. The sample has about 640,000 distinct CDR3 sequences, 58% seen once. Germline CDR1 reads SGHRS; CDR2 reads YFSETQ. J gave up 2 bases and V 4 bases, and 9 bases lay outside the gene matches. The CDR3 length is 16 residues. This specimen comes from a study of blood T cells in healthy people across ages. Overall study: Capture by template switching was about one barcoded beta molecule per two T cells. General study findings and limits: With unsorted PBMCs, a conclusive comparison of naive versus antigen-experienced cells was not possible.

The TCR comes from a man aged 55 to 70 in good health. The material sequenced was blood. This chain uses TRBV5-1 with TRBJ2-1, with TRBD2 matching over 7 bases. CDR3 in DNA: TGCGCCAGCAGCACAGGCGGGGGAGTCACCTACAATGAGCAGTTCTTC. It yields the protein CASSTGGGVTYNEQFF. The variable domain in full, completed from reference TRBV5-1 and TRBJ2-1, reads KAGVTQTPRYLIKTRGQQVTLSCSPISGHRSVSWYQQTPGQGLQFLFEYFSETQRNKGNFPGRFSGRQFSNSRSEMNVSTLELGDSALYLCASSTGGGVTYNEQFFGPGTRLTVL.